The present TCR beta chain was sequenced within a study of cytotoxic CD8 clonotypes in ibrutinib-treated CLL. The wider study: Once treatment had gone on for a median of around eleven months, range 6 to 36, response samples were drawn. Across samples, productive templates numbered 200,000 to 300,000 and productive rearrangements reached over 90,000 on average.

Germline V gene lookup returns CDR1 MNHNS and CDR2 SASEGT. The CDR3 has 13 residues. The V and J ends lost 0 bases and 15 bases respectively, with 15 bases between them. Library input was about 1.8 micrograms of DNA from cryopreserved PBMCs. The repertoire was sequenced with immunoSEQ multiplex PCR; TCRdb's copy has only in-frame clones and lacks some. The profile shows tens of thousands of clones, more than 70% of them singletons. The chain carries TRBV6-1 and TRBJ2-1; a possible D gene is TRBD1 (6 bases). The source is a human donor with chronic lymphocytic leukemia. The sample consisted of PBMCs, taken after 12 months of ibrutinib treatment. CDR3 amino acids: CASSEAGAPGRFF. As DNA, the CDR3 is TGTGCCAGCAGTGAAGCGGGGGCCCCTGGGAGGTTCTTC.